This is a list of T cell receptor beta chains from one sample in a study of blood T cell repertoires in COVID-19. Data came from immunoSEQ multiplex PCR; TCRdb stores just in-frame clones and leaves some out. The sample lists roughly 26,000 clones, roughly 70% occurring once. Sample: peripheral blood. The receptors were gathered from a man between 60 and 70 years old with active or convalescent COVID-19. CDR3s include the opening cysteine and the closing phenylalanine or tryptophan. D genes are given only for firm matches. Rows give clone size only sometimes, using once, few, many, or a class for an expanded clone.

j_call,clone_size,v_call,d_call,cdr3_nt,cdr3_aa
TRBJ1-3,-,TRBV7-9,-,TGTGCCAGCAGCCCCTTTGGAAACACCATATATTTT,CASSPFGNTIYF
TRBJ1-2,-,TRBV14,-,TGTGCCAGCAGCCAAGAGTGGGGGGACGGCTATGGCTACACCTTC,CASSQEWGDGYGYTF
TRBJ2-1,few,TRBV19,-,TGTGCCAGTAGTGTGGGACAAGAGGCGGTTGAGCAGTTCTTC,CASSVGQEAVEQFF
TRBJ1-6,-,TRBV9,-,TGTGCCAGCAGCACAGATTATAATTCACCCCTCCACTTT,CASSTDYNSPLHF
TRBJ1-1,-,TRBV9,-,TGTGCCAGCAGCCAACATGGCACTGAAGCTTTCTTT,CASSQHGTEAFF
TRBJ1-2,few,TRBV5-1,-,TGCGCCAGCAGCTTGAGGGGTGATGGCTACACCTTC,CASSLRGDGYTF
TRBJ2-1,-,TRBV19,TRBD2,TGTGCCAGTAGCATACCTCGACTAGCGGGAGGGCTATTCTCCTACAATGAGCAGTTCTTC,CASSIPRLAGGLFSYNEQFF
TRBJ1-2,-,TRBV4-2,-,TGTGCCAGCAGGTCTCTCGGAGGGTCGGAGGACTATGGCTACACCTTC,CASRSLGGSEDYGYTF
TRBJ2-5,-,TRBV7-2,-,TGTGCCAGCAGCTCGCAAGAGACCCAGTACTTC,CASSSQETQYF
TRBJ2-2,-,TRBV9,-,TGTGCCAGCAGCGTAGGGCAGGATAACACCGGGGAGCTGTTTTTT,CASSVGQDNTGELFF
TRBJ2-2,-,TRBV7-3,-,TGTGCCAGCAGCTCACAGGGACAGAACACCGGGGAGCTGTTTTTT,CASSSQGQNTGELFF